Shown below are 6 T cell receptor beta chains from a single sample sequenced in a study of T cell responses to AZD1222 COVID-19 vaccine (dated by TCRdb to the early 2020s). The time point label of this sample denotes: baseline before first vaccination. Library preparation was by the immunoSEQ multiplex PCR assay. Entries here come from immuneACCESS through TCRdb and include only in-frame sequences with V and J called. Some clones fail to appear in such tables; in the studies checked, an unresolved V gene covers under half of the shortfall, and the cause of the remainder is unknown. For this sample there are 130,000 to 150,000 clones; more than 70% appear just once. The top ten clonotypes cover about 14% of the sample. The input for sequencing was peripheral blood, taken on day 0 of AZD1222 vaccination. The receptors were sampled from an adult in good health.

The chain combines TRBV19 with TRBJ1-2, with D unresolved. The V end was cut by 6 bases, the J end by 2 bases, with 19 bases between. This CDR3 has 16 amino acids. Germline CDR1 is LNHDA and CDR2 is SQIVND (reference sequence). CDR3 sequence: CASSPTTARGNYGYTF. For the CDR3, the DNA is TGTGCCAGTAGCCCGACGACCGCCCGGGGAAACTATGGCTACACCTTC.

The chain joins TRBV18 to TRBJ1-2; D is unclear. V dropped 3 bases and J dropped 3 bases, with 8 bases sitting between them. Germline V gene lookup returns CDR1 KGHSH and CDR2 LQKENI. The CDR3 consists of 13 residues. In DNA, the CDR3 is TGTGCCAGCTCACCGGAGGAGGACTATGGCTACACCTTC. It codes for CASSPEEDYGYTF.

V is TRBV30 and J is TRBJ2-1; D is undetermined. V was trimmed by 3 bases and J by 1 base, leaving 7 bases between them. CDR1 and CDR2 from the germline V gene are GTSNPN and SVGIG (reference sequence). This CDR3 comprises 13 residues. CDR3 region: CAWSPTSYNEQFF. The DNA of the CDR3 is TGTGCCTGGAGCCCCACGTCCTACAATGAGCAGTTCTTC.

This chain joins TRBV29-1 and TRBJ1-2, with TRBD1 as a possible D gene (5 bases). Germline V gene lookup returns CDR1 SQVTM and CDR2 ANQGSEA. Trimming removed 6 bases at V and 8 bases at J, with 19 bases between. This CDR3 contains 13 residues. The CDR3, as DNA: TGCAGCGTCGCTGTAGGCGGGGGAAGCGGCTACACCTTC. Encoded protein: CSVAVGGGSGYTF.

This clone appeared a single time. The chain couples TRBV6-5 to TRBJ1-2, with 11 bases lining up with TRBD1. This CDR3 is built from 13 residues. The V gene's germline CDR1 is MNHEY and CDR2 SVGAGI. Trimming removed 8 bases from V and 5 bases from J; junction bases left unmatched: 4. The CDR3 here is CASGTGGVYGYTF. Here the CDR3 DNA reads TGTGCCAGCGGGACAGGGGGTGTTTATGGCTACACCTTC.

The V call is TRBV28, the J call TRBJ2-7, with a weak D call TRBD2 (6 bases). This CDR3 contains 14 residues. Germline CDR1 is MDHEN and CDR2 is SYDVKM. V lost 6 bases and J lost 6, with 18 bases in between. The CDR3 DNA sequence: TGTGCCAGCAGCCAAAGCGGGCCCCTCTCCGAGCAGTACTTC. Protein sequence: CASSQSGPLSEQYF.